The T cell receptor (beta chain) under discussion was sequenced for a study of response to subunit inactivated influenza vaccine (dated by TCRdb to between 2017 and 2018). Broadly, across the study: Deep quantitative profiling of the T cell receptor repertoire was used in the study to follow responses to a trivalent subunit inactivated influenza vaccine.

This clonotype was detected only a few times. It has no known antigen specificity. The record has no base qualities; no much larger clone is one base away. The library came from RT-PCR. These reads were obtained on an Illumina HiSeq 2500. TCRdb's own reprocessing of the public reads used fastp at Q25 and MiXCR and kept productive beta chains. Entries that share a CDR3 protein sequence are merged under the most common genes and DNA. The sample table contains roughly 700,000 distinct CDR3 sequences; only one count was recorded for around 14% of them. The top ten constitute around 7% of the sample. The investigation overall reported the following: It was suggested by the authors that each seasonal influenza vaccination may recruit only a limited number of new T cells.

The junction carries 7 bases between V and J, which are trimmed by 0 bases and 6 bases respectively. Based on the germline V gene (reference sequence), the CDR1 and CDR2 sequences are LNHNV and YYDKDF. There are 13 amino acids in the CDR3, from cysteine to phenylalanine inclusive. The only DNA kept is the CDR3, 39 bases in frame from the first base. Specimen: PBMCs from blood, collected approximately 15 days before vaccination. Recombination linked TRBV15 to TRBJ2-3; confidence is insufficient to name the D gene. This TCR was recovered from a man aged 50-59 years who received an inactivated influenza vaccine. Donor details come from another sample of the same person, matched by shared clones. This receptor has the CDR3 CATSRDIADTQYF. The nucleotide sequence reads TGTGCCACCAGCAGAGATATCGCCGATACGCAGTATTTT.